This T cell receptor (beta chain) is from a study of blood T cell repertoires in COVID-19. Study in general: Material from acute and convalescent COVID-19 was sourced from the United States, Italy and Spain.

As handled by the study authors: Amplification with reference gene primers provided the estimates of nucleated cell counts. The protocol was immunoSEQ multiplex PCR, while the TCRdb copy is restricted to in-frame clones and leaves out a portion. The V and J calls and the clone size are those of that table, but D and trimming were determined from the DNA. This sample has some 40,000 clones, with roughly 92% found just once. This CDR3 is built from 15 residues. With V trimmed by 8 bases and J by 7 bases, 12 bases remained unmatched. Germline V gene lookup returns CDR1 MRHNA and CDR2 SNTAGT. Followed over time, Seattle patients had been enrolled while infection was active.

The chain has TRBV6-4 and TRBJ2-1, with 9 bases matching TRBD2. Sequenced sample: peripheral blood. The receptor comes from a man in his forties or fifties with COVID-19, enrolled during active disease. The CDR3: CASSRVSGSTNEQFF. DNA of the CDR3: TGTGCCAGCTCCCGGGTTAGCGGGAGTACTAATGAGCAGTTCTTC.